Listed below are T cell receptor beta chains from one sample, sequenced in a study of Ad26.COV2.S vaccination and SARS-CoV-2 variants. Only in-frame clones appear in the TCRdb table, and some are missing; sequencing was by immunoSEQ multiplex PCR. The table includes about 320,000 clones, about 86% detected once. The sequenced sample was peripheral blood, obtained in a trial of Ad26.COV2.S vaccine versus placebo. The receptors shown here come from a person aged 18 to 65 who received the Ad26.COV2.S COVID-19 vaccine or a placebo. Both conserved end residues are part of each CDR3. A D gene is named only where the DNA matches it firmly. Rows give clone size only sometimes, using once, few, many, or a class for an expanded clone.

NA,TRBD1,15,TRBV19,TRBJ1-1,TGTGCCAGTAGTATTAGGACAGGTGGTGTCACTGAAGCTTTCTTT,CASSIRTGGVTEAFF
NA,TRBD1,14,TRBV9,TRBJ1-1,TGTGCCAGCAGCGTAGGGGGACAGGAGATCGAAGCTTTCTTT,CASSVGGQEIEAFF
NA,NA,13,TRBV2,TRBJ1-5,TGTGCCAGCAGTGAGGCCCCAAAACAGCCCCAGCATTTT,CASSEAPKQPQHF
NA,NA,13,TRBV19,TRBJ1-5,TGTGCCAGTAGCCGGGACGGAATTAGGCCCCAGCATTTT,CASSRDGIRPQHF
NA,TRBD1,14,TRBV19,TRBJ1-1,TGTGCCAGTAGTACCCGACAGGGGGACACTGAAGCTTTCTTT,CASSTRQGDTEAFF
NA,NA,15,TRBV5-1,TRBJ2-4,TGCGCCAGCAGCTTGAGCGATCTAGCCAAAAACATTCAGTACTTC,CASSLSDLAKNIQYF
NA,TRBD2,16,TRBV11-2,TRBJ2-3,TGTGCCAGCAGTTCTGTCCCGGGGGGGTGGGCTGATACGCAGTATTTT,CASSSVPGGWADTQYF
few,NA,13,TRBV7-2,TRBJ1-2,TGTGCCAGCAGCTCAGCGGGGGCGCGGGGCTACACCTTC,CASSSAGARGYTF
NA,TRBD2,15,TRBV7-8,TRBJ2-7,TGTGCCAGCAGCTCCAATAGCGGGGGCCCTTACGAGCAGTACTTC,CASSSNSGGPYEQYF
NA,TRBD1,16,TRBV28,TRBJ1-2,TGTGCCAGCAGTGCTCCCTCGACAGGGGGCCGCTATGGCTACACCTTC,CASSAPSTGGRYGYTF
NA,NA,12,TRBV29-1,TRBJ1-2,TGCAGCGTTGAAATGCGCAGAGAGAGCTACACCTTC,CSVEMRRESYTF
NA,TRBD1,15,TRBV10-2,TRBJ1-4,TGCGCCAGCCAGGACAGGGGAAATAAAGGGGAAAAACTGTTTTTT,CASQDRGNKGEKLFF
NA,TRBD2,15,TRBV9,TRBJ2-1,TGTGCCAGCAGCGTATCTAGCGGTGCATACAATGAGCAGTTCTTC,CASSVSSGAYNEQFF
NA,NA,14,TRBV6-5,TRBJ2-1,TGTGCCAGCAGTCCCCGAGAACAGGGTAATGAGCAGTTCTTC,CASSPREQGNEQFF
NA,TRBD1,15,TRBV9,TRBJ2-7,TGTGCCAGCAGCGTAACCGGGACAGGGGATTACGAGCAGTACTTC,CASSVTGTGDYEQYF
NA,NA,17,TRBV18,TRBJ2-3,TGTGCCAGCTCACCATTCCCCCAACTCTCTAGCACAGATACGCAGTATTTT,CASSPFPQLSSTDTQYF
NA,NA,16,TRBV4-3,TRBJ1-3,TGCGCCAGCAGCCAAGAATGGCGGTCCTCTGGAAACACCATATATTTT,CASSQEWRSSGNTIYF
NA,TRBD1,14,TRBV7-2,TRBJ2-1,TGTGCCAGCAGTCGCGGGACAGGGTTGGGAGGGCAGTTCTTC,CASSRGTGLGGQFF
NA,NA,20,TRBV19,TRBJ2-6,TGTGCCAGTAGTATAAGGGGGTCAGGGGCCCGATCCTCTGGGGCCAACGTCCTGACTTTC,CASSIRGSGARSSGANVLTF
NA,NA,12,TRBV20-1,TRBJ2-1,TGCAGTGCTAGTCGGGGGACCAATGAGCAGTTCTTC,CSASRGTNEQFF
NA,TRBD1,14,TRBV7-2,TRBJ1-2,TGTGCCAGCAGCTTGGGGACAGCGAAACGGGGCTACACCTTC,CASSLGTAKRGYTF
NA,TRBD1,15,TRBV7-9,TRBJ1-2,TGTGCCAGCAGCTTAGAACAGGGGGCGAACTATGGCTACACCTTC,CASSLEQGANYGYTF
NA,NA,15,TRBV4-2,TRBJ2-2,TGTGCCAGCAGCCAAGGGGGAATGATCACCGGGGAGCTGTTTTTT,CASSQGGMITGELFF
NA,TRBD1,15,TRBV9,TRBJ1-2,TGTGCCAGCAGCGTCCGGGACAGGGCGACCTTAGGCTACACCTTC,CASSVRDRATLGYTF
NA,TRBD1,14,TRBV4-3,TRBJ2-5,TGCGCCAGCAGCAAGGGACAGGCCCAAGAGACCCAGTACTTC,CASSKGQAQETQYF